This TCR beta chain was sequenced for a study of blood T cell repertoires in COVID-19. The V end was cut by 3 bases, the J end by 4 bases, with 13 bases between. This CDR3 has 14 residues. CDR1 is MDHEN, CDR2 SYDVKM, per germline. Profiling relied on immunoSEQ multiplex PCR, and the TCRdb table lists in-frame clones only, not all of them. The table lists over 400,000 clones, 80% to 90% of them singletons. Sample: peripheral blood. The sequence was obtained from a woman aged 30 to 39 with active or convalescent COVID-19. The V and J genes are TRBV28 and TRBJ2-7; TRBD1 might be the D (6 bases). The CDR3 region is CASSFPGVNYEQYF. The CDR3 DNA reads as TGTGCCAGCAGTTTCCCAGGGGTTAATTACGAGCAGTACTTC.